These 11 T cell receptor beta chains originate from one sample sequenced in a study of cytomegalovirus exposure and HLA in healthy donors (dated by TCRdb to the late 2010s). Library prep was done by the immunoSEQ multiplex PCR assay. For the multiplex PCR, a mixture combining 60 forward primers for TCR Vbeta segments and 13 reverse primers for TCR Jbeta segments was used. In its TCRdb copy, this immuneACCESS table keeps in-frame sequences only and misses some clones. Where compared with another copy, unresolved V genes explain less than half of these, and the others have no known cause. Across this sample there are approximately 130,000 clones, with around 75% seen only once. Jointly, the top ten make up about 9.1% of the sample. Sequencing used PBMCs. Receptors were obtained from a woman aged 45 to 65 in good health and CMV-seropositive.

This chain links TRBV7-9 with TRBJ1-1; D may be TRBD1 (5 bases). CDR1 and CDR2 from the germline V gene are SEHNR and FQNEAQ (reference sequence). Between the trimmed V and J ends, which lost 8 bases and 0 bases, there was a span of 16 bases. The CDR3 runs 15 residues. The CDR3 is CASAPLGPMNTEAFF. CDR3 sequence (DNA): TGTGCCAGCGCGCCCCTGGGGCCGATGAACACTGAAGCTTTCTTT.

The sample holds one count of this clone. The chain employs TRBV4-3 and TRBJ1-3; D unresolved. Germline V CDR1 and CDR2: LGHNA, YSLEER. V was trimmed by 4 bases and J by 0 bases, leaving 10 bases between them. The CDR3 has 15 residues. CDR3 region: CASSRSLSSGNTIYF. CDR3 bases: TGCGCCAGCAGCCGGAGCCTTTCCTCTGGAAACACCATATATTTT.

This clone is a singleton in its sample. The chain uses TRBV7-9 and TRBJ1-1; D not resolved. This CDR3 is 14 amino acids long. CDR1 and CDR2 from the germline V gene are SEHNR and FQNEAQ (reference sequence). The V end lost 5 bases, the J end lost 4 bases, and 14 bases lay between the germline ends. CDR3 nucleotide sequence: TGTGCCAGCAGCCTACCCTTTCGCACCACTGAAGCTTTCTTT. Protein sequence: CASSLPFRTTEAFF.

This clone was seen only once. The V and J genes are TRBV11-3 and TRBJ2-5; 8 bases fit TRBD1. Germline V gives CDR1 SGHNT, CDR2 YENEEA. This CDR3 has 15 amino acids. Unmatched junction bases numbered 3, after V lost 1 base and J lost 2 bases. The CDR3 is CASSLARGLQETQYF. CDR3 coding DNA: TGTGCCAGCAGCTTAGCCAGGGGGCTACAAGAGACCCAGTACTTC.

The V call is TRBV6-6, the J call TRBJ2-7; 10 nucleotides line up with TRBD2. V dropped 4 bases and J dropped 7; count of bases not matched to a gene: 10. CDR1 is MNHNY, CDR2 SVGAGI, per germline (reference sequence). The CDR3 spans 15 residues. CDR3 in amino acids: CASSLRSGGDREQYF. CDR3 in DNA: TGTGCCAGCAGTTTGAGAAGCGGGGGGGACCGAGAGCAGTACTTC.

The table lists this clone with a few counts. This rearrangement joins TRBV5-1 to TRBJ1-1, with D unresolved. The germline gives CDR1 SGHRS, CDR2 YFSETQ. The CDR3 has 19 amino acids. Trimming cost V 5 bases and J 1 base, with 27 bases left between them. The CDR3 nucleotides are TGCGCCAGCAGATTCAGAAATAACCACCCAGGCCTGGGGAACACTGAAGCTTTCTTT. It yields the protein CASRFRNNHPGLGNTEAFF.

The V gene is TRBV5-4, the J gene TRBJ2-7, with TRBD2 matching 12 bases. This CDR3 has 15 amino acids. With V trimmed by 2 bases and J by 7 bases, 7 bases remained unmatched. Germline V gene lookup returns CDR1 SGHNT and CDR2 YYREEE (reference sequence). CDR3 loop: CASSFPSGGAEEQYF. The CDR3 nucleotides are TGTGCCAGCAGCTTCCCTAGCGGGGGGGCCGAAGAGCAGTACTTC.

This clone appeared a few times. This rearrangement joins TRBV14 to TRBJ2-5; 13 bases map to TRBD2. Germline CDR1 is SGHDN and CDR2 is FVKESK. The CDR3 spans 16 residues. V gave up 1 base and J gave up 5 bases; unmatched junction bases: 4. Here the CDR3 reads CASSQVTSGRWETQYF. The DNA for the CDR3 is TGTGCCAGCAGCCAAGTGACTAGCGGGAGGTGGGAGACCCAGTACTTC.

V gene TRBV2 combines with J gene TRBJ2-1, with a weak D call TRBD2 (5 bases). The CDR3 runs 20 residues. The V and J ends lost 0 bases and 2 bases respectively, with 23 bases between them. Per germline, CDR1 SNHLY and CDR2 FYNNEI. CDR3 region: CASSEASAWVQSGTYNEQFF. The CDR3 DNA reads TGTGCCAGCAGTGAAGCCTCGGCGTGGGTCCAAAGCGGTACCTACAATGAGCAGTTCTTC.

This clone was counted a few times. The chain uses TRBV10-3 and TRBJ1-3, with TRBD1 matching 7 bases. The CDR3 is 17 amino acids. Looked up from germline, CDR1 is ENHRY and CDR2 is SYGVKD. Trimming took 1 base from V and 0 from J; bases not matched to a gene: 6. The CDR3 region has the DNA TGTGCCATCAGTGAGTTAACAGGGGCCCTCTCTGGAAACACCATATATTTT. It specifies CAISELTGALSGNTIYF.

The chain is built from TRBV6-1 and TRBJ2-1, with D possibly matching TRBD2 (6 bases). The V end lost 7 bases, the J end lost 6 bases, and 13 bases lay between the germline ends. CDR3 length equals 13 residues. CDR1 is MNHNS, CDR2 SASEGT, per germline. As DNA, the CDR3 is TGTGCCAGCACCTCGGGGACTCTCAATGAGCAGTTCTTC. Residues: CASTSGTLNEQFF.